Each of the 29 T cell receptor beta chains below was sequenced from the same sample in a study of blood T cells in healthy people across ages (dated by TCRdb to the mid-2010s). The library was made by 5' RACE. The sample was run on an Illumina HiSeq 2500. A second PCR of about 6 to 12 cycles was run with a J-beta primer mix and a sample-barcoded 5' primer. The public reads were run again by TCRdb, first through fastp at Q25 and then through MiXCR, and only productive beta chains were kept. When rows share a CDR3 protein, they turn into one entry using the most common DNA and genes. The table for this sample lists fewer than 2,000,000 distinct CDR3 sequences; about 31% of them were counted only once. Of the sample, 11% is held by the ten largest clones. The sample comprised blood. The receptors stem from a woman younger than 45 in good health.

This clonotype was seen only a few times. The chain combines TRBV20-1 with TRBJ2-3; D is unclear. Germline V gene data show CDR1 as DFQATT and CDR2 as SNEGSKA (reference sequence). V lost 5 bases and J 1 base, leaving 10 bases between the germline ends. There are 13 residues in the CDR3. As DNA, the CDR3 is TGCAGTGCTCTTCGGACCGGCACAGATACGCAGTATTTT. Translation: CSALRTGTDTQYF.

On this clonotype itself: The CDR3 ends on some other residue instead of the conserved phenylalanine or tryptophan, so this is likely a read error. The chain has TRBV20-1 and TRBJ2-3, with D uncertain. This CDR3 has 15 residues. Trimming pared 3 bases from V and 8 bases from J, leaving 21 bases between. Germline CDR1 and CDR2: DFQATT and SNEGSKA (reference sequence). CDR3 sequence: CSASYSQRTSGTQYV. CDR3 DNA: TGCAGTGCTAGTTACTCCCAGCGCACATCTGGTACGCAGTATGTT.

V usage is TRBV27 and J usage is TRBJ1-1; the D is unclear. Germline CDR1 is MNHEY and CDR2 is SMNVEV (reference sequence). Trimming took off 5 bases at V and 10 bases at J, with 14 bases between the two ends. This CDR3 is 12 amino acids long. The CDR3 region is CASSEGGRTAFF. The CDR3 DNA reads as TGTGCCAGCAGTGAGGGAGGCCGGACAGCTTTCTTT.

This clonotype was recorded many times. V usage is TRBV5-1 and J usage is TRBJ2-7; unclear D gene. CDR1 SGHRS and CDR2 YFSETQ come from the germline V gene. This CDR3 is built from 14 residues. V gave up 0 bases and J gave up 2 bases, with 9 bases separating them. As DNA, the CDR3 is TGCGCCAGCAGCTTGGCCGCTACAGCCTACGAGCAGTACTTC. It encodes CASSLAATAYEQYF.

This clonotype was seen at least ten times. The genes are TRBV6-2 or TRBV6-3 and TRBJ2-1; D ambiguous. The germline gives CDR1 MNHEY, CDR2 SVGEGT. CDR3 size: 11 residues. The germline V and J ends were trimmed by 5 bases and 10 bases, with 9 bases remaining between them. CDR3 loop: CASSTPSEQFF. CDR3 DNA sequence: TGTGCCAGCAGTACCCCAAGCGAGCAGTTCTTC.

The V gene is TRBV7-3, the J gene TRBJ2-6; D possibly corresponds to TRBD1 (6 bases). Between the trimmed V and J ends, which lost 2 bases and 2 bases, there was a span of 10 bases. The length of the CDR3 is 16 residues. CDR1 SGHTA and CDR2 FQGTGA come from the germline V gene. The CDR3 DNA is TGTGCCAGCAGCTTAGGACAGTCCCCTGGGGCCAACGTCCTGACTTTC. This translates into CASSLGQSPGANVLTF.

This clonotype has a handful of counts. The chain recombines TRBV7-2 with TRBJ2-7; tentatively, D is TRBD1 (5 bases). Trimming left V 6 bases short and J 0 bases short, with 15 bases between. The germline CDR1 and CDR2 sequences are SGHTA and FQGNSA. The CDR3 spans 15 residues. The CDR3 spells CASSQRGPSSYEQYF. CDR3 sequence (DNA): TGTGCCAGCAGTCAAAGGGGCCCGAGCTCCTACGAGCAGTACTTC.

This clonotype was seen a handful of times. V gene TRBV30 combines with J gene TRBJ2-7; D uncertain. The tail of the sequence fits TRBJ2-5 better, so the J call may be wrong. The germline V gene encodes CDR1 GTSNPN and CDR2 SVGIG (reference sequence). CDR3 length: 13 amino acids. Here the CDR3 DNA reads TGTGCCTGGAGTCGGCGTGGGGTAGAGACCCAGTACTTC. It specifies CAWSRRGVETQYF.

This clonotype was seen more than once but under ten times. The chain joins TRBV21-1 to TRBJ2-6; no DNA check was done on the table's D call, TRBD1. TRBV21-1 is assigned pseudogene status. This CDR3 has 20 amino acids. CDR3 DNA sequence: TGTGCCAGCAGCAAAGGCGAGCCGGGACAGGGTCGGTTTGGGGCCAACGTCCTGACTTTC. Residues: CASSKGEPGQGRFGANVLTF.

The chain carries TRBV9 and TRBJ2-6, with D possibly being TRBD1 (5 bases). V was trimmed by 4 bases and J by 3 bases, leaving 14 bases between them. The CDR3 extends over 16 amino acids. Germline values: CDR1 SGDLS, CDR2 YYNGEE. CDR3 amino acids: CASSPTRANGANVLTF. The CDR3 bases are TGTGCCAGCAGCCCCACCAGGGCAAATGGGGCCAACGTCCTGACTTTC. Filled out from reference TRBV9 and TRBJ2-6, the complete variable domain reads DSGVTQTPKHLITATGQRVTLRCSPRSGDLSVYWYQQSLDQGLQFLIQYYNGEERAKGNILERFSAQQFPDLHSELNLSSLELGDSALYFCASSPTRANGANVLTFGAGSRLTVL.

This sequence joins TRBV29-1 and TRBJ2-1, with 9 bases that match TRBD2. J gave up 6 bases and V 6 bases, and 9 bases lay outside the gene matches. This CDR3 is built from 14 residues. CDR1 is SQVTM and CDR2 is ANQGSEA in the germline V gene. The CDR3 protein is CSVALAGPGNEQFF. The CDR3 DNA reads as TGCAGCGTCGCCCTAGCGGGACCGGGCAATGAGCAGTTCTTC.

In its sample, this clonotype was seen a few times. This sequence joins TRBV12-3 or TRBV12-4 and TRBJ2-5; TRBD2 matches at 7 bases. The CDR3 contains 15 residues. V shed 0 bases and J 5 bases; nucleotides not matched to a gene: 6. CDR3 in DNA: TGTGCCAGCAGTTTAGCCGGGGAGGGTTCGGAGACCCAGTACTTC. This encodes CASSLAGEGSETQYF.

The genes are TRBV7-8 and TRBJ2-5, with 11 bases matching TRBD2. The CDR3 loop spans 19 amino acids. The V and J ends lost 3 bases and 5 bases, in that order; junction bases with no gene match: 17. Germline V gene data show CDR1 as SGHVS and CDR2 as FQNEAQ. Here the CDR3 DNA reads TGTGCCAGCAGCTTCCGGGCCCTTCTAGCGGGGGGACTAATGGAGACCCAGTACTTC. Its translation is CASSFRALLAGGLMETQYF.

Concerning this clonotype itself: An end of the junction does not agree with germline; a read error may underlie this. The CDR3 loop reads CGVDPGGLKYF. In DNA form, the CDR3 reads TGCGGCGTGGACCCCGGGGGGCTTAAGTACTTC. V gene TRBV29-1 combines with J gene TRBJ2-7; tentatively, D is TRBD2 (7 bases). The CDR3 totals 11 residues. The germline CDR1 and CDR2 sequences are SQVTM and ANQGSEA.

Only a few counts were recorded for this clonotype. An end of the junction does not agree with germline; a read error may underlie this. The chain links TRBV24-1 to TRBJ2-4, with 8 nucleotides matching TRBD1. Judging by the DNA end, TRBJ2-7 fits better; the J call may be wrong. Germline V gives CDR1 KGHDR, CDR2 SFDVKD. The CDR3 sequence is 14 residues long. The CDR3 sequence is CAASTGTGGSEQYF. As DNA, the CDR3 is TGTGCCGCCAGCACCGGGACAGGCGGTTCCGAGCAGTACTTC.

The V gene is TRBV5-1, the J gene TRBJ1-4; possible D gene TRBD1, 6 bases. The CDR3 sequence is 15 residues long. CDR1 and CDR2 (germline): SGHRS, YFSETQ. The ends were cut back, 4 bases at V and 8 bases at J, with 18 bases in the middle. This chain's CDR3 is CASSRWGQVEEKLFF. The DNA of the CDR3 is TGCGCCAGCAGCCGGTGGGGGCAGGTGGAGGAAAAACTGTTTTTT. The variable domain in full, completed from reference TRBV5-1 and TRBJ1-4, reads KAGVTQTPRYLIKTRGQQVTLSCSPISGHRSVSWYQQTPGQGLQFLFEYFSETQRNKGNFPGRFSGRQFSNSRSEMNVSTLELGDSALYLCASSRWGQVEEKLFFGSGTQLSVL.

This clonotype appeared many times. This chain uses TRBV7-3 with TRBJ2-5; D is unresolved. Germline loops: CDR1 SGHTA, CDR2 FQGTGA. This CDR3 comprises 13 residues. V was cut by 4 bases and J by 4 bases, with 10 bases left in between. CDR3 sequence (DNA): TGTGCCAGCAGCTCTTACGTAGGAGAGACCCAGTACTTC. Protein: CASSSYVGETQYF.

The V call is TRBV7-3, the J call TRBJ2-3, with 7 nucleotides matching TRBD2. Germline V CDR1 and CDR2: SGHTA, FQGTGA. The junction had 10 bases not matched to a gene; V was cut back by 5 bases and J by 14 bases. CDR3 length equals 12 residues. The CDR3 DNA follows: TGTGCCAGCAGCCCCGGGGGGACCGGGCTGTATTTT. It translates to CASSPGGTGLYF.

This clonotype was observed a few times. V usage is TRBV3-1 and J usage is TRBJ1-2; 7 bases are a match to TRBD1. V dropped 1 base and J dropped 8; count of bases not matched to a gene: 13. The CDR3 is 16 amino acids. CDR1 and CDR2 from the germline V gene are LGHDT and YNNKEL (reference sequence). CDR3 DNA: TGTGCCAGCAGCCAAGCTAGCCCGACAGGGTTCAACGGCTACACCTTC. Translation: CASSQASPTGFNGYTF.

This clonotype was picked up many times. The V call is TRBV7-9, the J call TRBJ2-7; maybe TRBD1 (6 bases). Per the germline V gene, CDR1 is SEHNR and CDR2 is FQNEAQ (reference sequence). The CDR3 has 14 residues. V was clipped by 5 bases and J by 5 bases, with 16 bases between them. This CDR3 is CASSPRDTGNEQYF. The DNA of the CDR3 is TGTGCCAGCAGCCCACGTGATACAGGGAACGAGCAGTACTTC.

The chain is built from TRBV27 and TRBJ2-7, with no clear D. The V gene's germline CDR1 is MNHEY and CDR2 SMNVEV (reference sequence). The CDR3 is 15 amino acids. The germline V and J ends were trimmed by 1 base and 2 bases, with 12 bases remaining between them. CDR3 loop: CASSLYRANPYEQYF. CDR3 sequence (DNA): TGTGCCAGCAGTTTATACAGAGCTAACCCCTACGAGCAGTACTTC.

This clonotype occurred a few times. The CDR3 is CSGAGARGETQYF. In DNA form, the CDR3 reads TGCAGCGGTGCAGGGGCCCGGGGGGAGACCCAGTACTTC. V gene TRBV29-1 combines with J gene TRBJ2-5, with D perhaps assigned TRBD1 or TRBD2 (6 bases each). Trimming cost V 7 bases and J 5 bases, with 17 bases left between them. This CDR3 spans 13 amino acids. CDR1 is SQVTM, CDR2 ANQGSEA, per germline.

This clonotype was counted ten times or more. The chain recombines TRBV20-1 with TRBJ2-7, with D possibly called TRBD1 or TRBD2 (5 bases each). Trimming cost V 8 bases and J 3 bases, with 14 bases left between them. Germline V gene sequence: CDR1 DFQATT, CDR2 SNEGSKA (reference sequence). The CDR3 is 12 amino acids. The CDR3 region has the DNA TGCAGTTCGGGGACGGCCCGCTACGAGCAGTACTTC. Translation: CSSGTARYEQYF.

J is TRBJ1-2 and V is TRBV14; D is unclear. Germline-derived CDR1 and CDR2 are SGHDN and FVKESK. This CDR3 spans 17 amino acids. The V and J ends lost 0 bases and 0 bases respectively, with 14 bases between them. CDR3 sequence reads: CASSQDEWGEPNYGYTF. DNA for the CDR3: TGTGCCAGCAGCCAAGATGAGTGGGGAGAGCCTAACTATGGCTACACCTTC. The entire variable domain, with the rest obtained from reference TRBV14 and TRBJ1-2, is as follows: EAGVTQFPSHSVIEKGQTVTLRCDPISGHDNLYWYRRVMGKEIKFLLHFVKESKQDESGMPNNRFLAERTGGTYSTLKVQPAELEDSGVYFCASSQDEWGEPNYGYTFGSGTRLTVV.

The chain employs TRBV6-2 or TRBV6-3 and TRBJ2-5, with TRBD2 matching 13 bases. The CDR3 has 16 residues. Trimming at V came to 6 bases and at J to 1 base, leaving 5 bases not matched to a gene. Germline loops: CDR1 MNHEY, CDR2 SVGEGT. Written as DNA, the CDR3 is TGTGCCAGCAGATATCGACTAGCGGGGGGCCAAGAGACCCAGTACTTC. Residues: CASRYRLAGGQETQYF.

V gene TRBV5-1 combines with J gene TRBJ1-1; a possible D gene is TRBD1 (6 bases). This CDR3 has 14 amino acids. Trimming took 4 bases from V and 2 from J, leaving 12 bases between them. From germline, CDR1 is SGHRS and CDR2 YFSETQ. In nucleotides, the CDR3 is TGCGCCAGCAGCCAAACAGGGATCAACACTGAAGCTTTCTTT. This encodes CASSQTGINTEAFF.

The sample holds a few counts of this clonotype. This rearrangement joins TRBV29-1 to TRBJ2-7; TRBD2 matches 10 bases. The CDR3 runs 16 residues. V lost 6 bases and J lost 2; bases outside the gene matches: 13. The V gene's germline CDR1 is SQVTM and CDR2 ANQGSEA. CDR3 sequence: CSVAGLATNPTYEQYF. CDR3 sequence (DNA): TGCAGCGTCGCGGGACTAGCGACAAACCCGACCTACGAGCAGTACTTC.

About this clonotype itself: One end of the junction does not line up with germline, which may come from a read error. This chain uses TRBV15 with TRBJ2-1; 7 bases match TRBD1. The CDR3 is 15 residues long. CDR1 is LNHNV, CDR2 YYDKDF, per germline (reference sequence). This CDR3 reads CATSRGQTSYNEQFF. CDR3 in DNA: TGTGCTACCAGCAGGGGACAGACCTCCTACAATGAGCAGTTCTTC.

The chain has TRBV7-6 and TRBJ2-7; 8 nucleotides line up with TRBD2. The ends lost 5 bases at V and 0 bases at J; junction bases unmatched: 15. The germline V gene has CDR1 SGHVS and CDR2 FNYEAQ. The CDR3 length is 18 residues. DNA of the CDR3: TGTGCCAGCAGCCCTCGGCCCCCTTGGAGCGGGAGCTCCTACGAGCAGTACTTC. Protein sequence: CASSPRPPWSGSSYEQYF.